The 15 T cell receptor beta chains reported below all come from one sample, sequenced in a study of cytomegalovirus exposure and HLA in healthy donors. This PCR relied on a set of 60 Vbeta primers and 13 Jbeta primers. The protocol was immunoSEQ multiplex PCR, while the TCRdb copy is restricted to in-frame clones and leaves out a portion. The sample yields 58,000 or so clones, more than 70% seen once. Sequencing was carried out using PBMCs. These receptors all stem from a woman aged 40 to 49 in good health and CMV-seropositive.

The CDR3 reads CASSKPTDEQYF. The CDR3 region has the DNA TGCGCCAGCAGCAAGCCCACCGACGAGCAGTACTTC. The rearrangement uses TRBV5-1 and TRBJ2-7; D unclear. This CDR3 contains 12 residues. Germline V lookup: CDR1 SGHRS, CDR2 YFSETQ. The V end lost 4 bases, the J end lost 5 bases, and 10 bases lay between the germline ends.

The chain links TRBV7-9 to TRBJ2-7; D is uncertain. Per germline, CDR1 SEHNR and CDR2 FQNEAQ (reference sequence). The V end lost 1 base, the J end lost 5 bases, and 21 bases lay between the germline ends. CDR3 length equals 17 residues. This chain's CDR3 is CASSLVGSLGSIHEQYF. DNA of the CDR3: TGTGCCAGCAGCTTAGTGGGTTCGCTGGGCTCCATACACGAGCAGTACTTC. Supplemented by reference TRBV7-9 and TRBJ2-7, the full variable domain reads DTGVSQNPRHKITKRGQNVTFRCDPISEHNRLYWYRQTLGQGPEFLTYFQNEAQLEKSRLLSDRFSAERPKGSFSTLEIQRTEQGDSAMYLCASSLVGSLGSIHEQYFGPGTRLTVT.

V and J are TRBV5-1 and TRBJ1-2; TRBD1 agrees at 9 bases. Germline V lookup: CDR1 SGHRS, CDR2 YFSETQ. The trim removed 3 bases at V and 4 bases at J, leaving 4 bases unmatched. The CDR3 is made up of 14 amino acids. The CDR3 nucleotides are TGCGCCAGCAGCTGGGGACAGGGCGCCTATGGCTACACCTTC. Translated, it gives CASSWGQGAYGYTF.

The genes are TRBV9 and TRBJ2-1; perhaps TRBD2 as D (5 bases). Trimming shortened V by 4 bases and J by 4 bases, and 12 bases separated the two germline ends. CDR1 SGDLS and CDR2 YYNGEE come from the germline V gene. CDR3 length equals 14 residues. CDR3 DNA sequence: TGTGCCAGCAGCCCTTGGACTGATTACAATGAGCAGTTCTTC. Amino acid sequence: CASSPWTDYNEQFF.

The chain couples TRBV25-1 to TRBJ1-5, with 7 bases that match TRBD1. The length of the CDR3 is 17 residues. Germline-derived CDR1 and CDR2 are MGHDK and SYGVNS. The V gene end was trimmed by 4 bases and the J gene end by 0 bases; junction bases not matched to a gene: 9. CDR3 protein: CASSGPGTDYSNQPQHF. CDR3 nucleotide sequence: TGTGCCAGCAGTGGACCCGGGACAGATTATAGCAATCAGCCCCAGCATTTT.

This clone has a handful of counts. V is TRBV7-8 and J is TRBJ1-2; 8 bases match TRBD1. Per germline, CDR1 SGHVS and CDR2 FQNEAQ. The V and J ends lost 5 bases and 8 bases, in that order; junction bases with no gene match: 10. The CDR3 extends over 14 amino acids. As DNA, the CDR3 is TGTGCCAGCAGCCCTGGGCAGGGGGCAGAAGGCTACACCTTC. Translating gives CASSPGQGAEGYTF.

This sequence joins TRBV2 and TRBJ1-4, with 8 bases that match TRBD1. The germline CDR1 and CDR2 sequences are SNHLY and FYNNEI. CDR3 length: 13 residues. The V segment lost 5 bases and the J segment 6 bases; nucleotides outside the gene matches: 2. CDR3 DNA sequence: TGTGCCAGCAGTCGACAGGGGTATGAAAAACTGTTTTTT. Translating it yields CASSRQGYEKLFF.

The chain is built from TRBV5-1 and TRBJ1-1; perhaps TRBD1 as D (6 bases). V was shortened by 2 bases and J by 2 bases, with 10 bases between the two germline ends. In germline, CDR1 is SGHRS, CDR2 YFSETQ. This CDR3 has 14 amino acids. As DNA, the CDR3 is TGCGCCAGCAGCTTTCTCAGGGGAAACACTGAAGCTTTCTTT. This sequence encodes CASSFLRGNTEAFF.

V is TRBV5-5 and J is TRBJ2-7; TRBD1 might be the D (6 bases). This CDR3 is 15 amino acids long. Germline CDR1 is SGHKS and CDR2 is YYEKEE (reference sequence). V was cut by 4 bases and J by 0 bases, with 14 bases left in between. CDR3 DNA sequence: TGTGCCAGCAGCATCGGACAGTCGAGCTCCTACGAGCAGTACTTC. Amino acid sequence: CASSIGQSSSYEQYF.

This clone was seen once. The V and J genes are TRBV27 and TRBJ2-7; 7 positions match TRBD1. V was clipped by 3 bases and J by 6 bases; unmatched bases: 8. The CDR3 totals 14 residues. Germline loops: CDR1 MNHEY, CDR2 SMNVEV (reference sequence). The CDR3 region is CASSFIQGVGEQYF. The CDR3 DNA sequence: TGTGCCAGCAGTTTCATTCAGGGGGTCGGCGAGCAGTACTTC.

This clone has just one count. V is TRBV4-1 and J is TRBJ1-2, with D hard to call. Germline V lookup: CDR1 MGHRA, CDR2 YSYEKL. Trimming removed 4 bases from V and 8 bases from J, with 14 bases in between. CDR3 length: 13 amino acids. Written as DNA, the CDR3 is TGCGCCAGCAGCCCGTCCGACCCGGGAGGCTACACCTTC. It encodes CASSPSDPGGYTF.

This chain links TRBV5-4 with TRBJ2-1; D remains ambiguous. V was clipped by 4 bases and J by 10 bases, with 12 bases between them. CDR1 is SGHNT and CDR2 is YYREEE in the germline V gene (reference sequence). This CDR3 comprises 12 residues. CDR3 nucleotides: TGTGCCAGCAGCCGGCCAGGTTTCGAGCAGTTCTTC. It codes for CASSRPGFEQFF.

The V and J genes are TRBV6-5 and TRBJ1-2; weak D call: TRBD1 (5 bases). V lost 5 bases and J lost 4, with 11 bases in between. This CDR3 comprises 13 residues. Germline loops: CDR1 MNHEY, CDR2 SVGAGI. The CDR3 sequence: CASSEGAVYGYTF. CDR3 bases: TGTGCCAGCAGTGAAGGGGCAGTCTATGGCTACACCTTC.

J is TRBJ1-3 and V is TRBV19; D possibly corresponds to TRBD1 (6 bases). Trimming took 4 bases from V and 4 from J, leaving 8 bases between them. The germline V gene has CDR1 LNHDA and CDR2 SQIVND (reference sequence). The CDR3 consists of 13 residues. CDR3 sequence: CASSRDNGNTIYF. The CDR3 bases are TGTGCCAGTAGTAGGGACAACGGAAACACCATATATTTT. The full variable domain, completed using reference TRBV19 and TRBJ1-3, is DGGITQSPKYLFRKEGQNVTLSCEQNLNHDAMYWYRQDPGQGLRLIYYSQIVNDFQKGDIAEGYSVSREKKESFPLTVTSAQKNPTAFYLCASSRDNGNTIYFGEGSWLTVV.

The sample holds one count of this clone. As DNA, the CDR3 is TGTGCCAGCAGTTTATTATCCTACGAGCAGTACTTC. As protein: CASSLLSYEQYF. The chain is built from TRBV28 and TRBJ2-5; the D is unclear. The J call is uncertain, as TRBJ2-7 better fits the DNA end. Germline V gene lookup returns CDR1 MDHEN and CDR2 SYDVKM. The CDR3 is 12 residues long.